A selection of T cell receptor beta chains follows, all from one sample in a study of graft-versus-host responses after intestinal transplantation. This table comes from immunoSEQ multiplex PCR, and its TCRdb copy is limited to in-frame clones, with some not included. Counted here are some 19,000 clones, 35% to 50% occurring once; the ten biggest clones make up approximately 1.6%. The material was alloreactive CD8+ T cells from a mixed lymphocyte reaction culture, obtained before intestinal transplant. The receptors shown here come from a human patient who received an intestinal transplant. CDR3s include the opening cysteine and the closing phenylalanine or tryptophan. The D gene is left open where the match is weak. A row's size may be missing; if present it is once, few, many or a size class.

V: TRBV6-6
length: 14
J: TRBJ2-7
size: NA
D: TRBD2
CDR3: CASSYSSGSYEQYF
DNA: TGTGCCAGCAGTTACTCTAGCGGGAGTTACGAGCAGTACTTC

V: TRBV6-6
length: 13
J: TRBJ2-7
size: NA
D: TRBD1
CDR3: CASSYDRGQEQYF
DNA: TGTGCCAGCAGTTACGACAGGGGGCAGGAGCAGTACTTC

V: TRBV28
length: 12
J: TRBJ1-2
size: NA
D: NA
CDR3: CASSLMAGSYTF
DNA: TGTGCCAGCAGTTTAATGGCAGGGAGCTACACCTTC

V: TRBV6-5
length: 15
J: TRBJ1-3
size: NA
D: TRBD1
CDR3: CASSYAQGAGNTIYF
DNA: TGTGCCAGCAGTTACGCCCAGGGGGCTGGAAACACCATATATTTT

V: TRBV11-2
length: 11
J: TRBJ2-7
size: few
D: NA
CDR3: CASSLDGEQYF
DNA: TGTGCCAGCAGCTTAGATGGCGAGCAGTACTTC

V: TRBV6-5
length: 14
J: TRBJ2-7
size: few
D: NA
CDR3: CASSYSTGTYEQYF
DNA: TGTGCCAGCAGTTACTCGACAGGTACCTACGAGCAGTACTTC

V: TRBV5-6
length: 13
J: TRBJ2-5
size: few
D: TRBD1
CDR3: CASSWDSQETQYF
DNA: TGTGCCAGCAGTTGGGACAGCCAAGAGACCCAGTACTTC

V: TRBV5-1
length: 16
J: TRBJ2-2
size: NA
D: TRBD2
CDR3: CASSLWTSGGTGELFF
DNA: TGCGCCAGCAGCTTATGGACTAGCGGAGGCACCGGGGAGCTGTTTTTT

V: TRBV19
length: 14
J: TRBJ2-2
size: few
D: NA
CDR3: CASSPIGHTGELFF
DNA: TGTGCCAGTAGTCCAATCGGGCACACCGGGGAGCTGTTTTTT

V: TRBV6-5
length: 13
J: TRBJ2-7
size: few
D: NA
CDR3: CASSSPYTYEQYF
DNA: TGTGCCAGCAGTTCACCGTATACCTACGAGCAGTACTTC

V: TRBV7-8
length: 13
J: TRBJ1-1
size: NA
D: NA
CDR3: CASSFVANTEAFF
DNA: TGTGCCAGCAGCTTTGTCGCGAACACTGAAGCTTTCTTT

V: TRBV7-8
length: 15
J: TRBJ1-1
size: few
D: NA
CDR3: CASSLAAGSVTEAFF
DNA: TGTGCCAGCAGCTTAGCGGCAGGGTCGGTTACTGAAGCTTTCTTT

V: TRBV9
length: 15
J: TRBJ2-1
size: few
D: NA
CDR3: CASSGGVGSYNEQFF
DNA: TGTGCCAGCAGCGGAGGGGTAGGGTCCTACAATGAGCAGTTCTTC

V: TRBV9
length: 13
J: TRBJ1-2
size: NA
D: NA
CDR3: CASSASPMDGYTF
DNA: TGTGCCAGCAGCGCCTCCCCCATGGATGGCTACACCTTC

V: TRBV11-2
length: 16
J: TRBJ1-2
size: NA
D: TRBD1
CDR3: CASSLRPGQGIYGYTF
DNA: TGTGCCAGCAGCTTGCGTCCGGGACAGGGTATCTATGGCTACACCTTC

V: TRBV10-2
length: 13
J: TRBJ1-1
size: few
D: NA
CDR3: CASSEGWPTEAFF
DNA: TGCGCCAGCAGTGAGGGGTGGCCCACTGAAGCTTTCTTT

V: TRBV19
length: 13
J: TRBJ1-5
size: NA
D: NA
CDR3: CASSTGGAQPQHF
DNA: TGTGCCAGTAGTACCGGGGGGGCCCAGCCCCAGCATTTT

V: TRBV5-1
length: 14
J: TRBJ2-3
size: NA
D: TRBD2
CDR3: CASRAGRQEDTQYF
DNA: TGCGCCAGCAGGGCCGGGAGGCAGGAAGATACGCAGTATTTT

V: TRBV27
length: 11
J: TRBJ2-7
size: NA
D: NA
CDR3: CASSLGAEQYF
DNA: TGTGCCAGCAGTTTGGGCGCCGAGCAGTACTTC

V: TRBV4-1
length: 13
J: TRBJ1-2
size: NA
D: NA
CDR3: CASSHSGNYGYTF
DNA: TGCGCCAGCAGCCATTCTGGGAACTATGGCTACACCTTC

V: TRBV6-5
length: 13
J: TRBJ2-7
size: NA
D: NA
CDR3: CASRPHMDYEQYF
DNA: TGTGCCAGCCGCCCTCATATGGACTACGAGCAGTACTTC

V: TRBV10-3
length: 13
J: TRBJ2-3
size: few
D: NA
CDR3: CAIMASGPDTQYF
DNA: TGTGCCATCATGGCATCAGGACCAGATACGCAGTATTTT

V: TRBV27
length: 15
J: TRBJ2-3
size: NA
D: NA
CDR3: CASSLQGSPTDTQYF
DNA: TGTGCCAGCAGTTTACAGGGTAGCCCCACAGATACGCAGTATTTT

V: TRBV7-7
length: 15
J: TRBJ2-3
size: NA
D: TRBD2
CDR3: CASSFLAGEMDTQYF
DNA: TGTGCTAGCAGCTTTCTAGCGGGAGAGATGGATACGCAGTATTTT

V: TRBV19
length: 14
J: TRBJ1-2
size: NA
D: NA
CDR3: CASSIGQLNYGYTF
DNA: TGTGCCAGTAGTATCGGACAGCTTAACTATGGCTACACCTTC

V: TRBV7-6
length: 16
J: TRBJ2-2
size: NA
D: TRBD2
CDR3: CASSFVREGNTGELFF
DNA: TGTGCCAGCAGCTTTGTTCGGGAGGGGAACACCGGGGAGCTGTTTTTT

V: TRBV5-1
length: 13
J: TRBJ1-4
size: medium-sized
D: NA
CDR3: CASSLGGPGKLFF
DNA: TGCGCCAGCAGCTTGGGGGGCCCCGGCAAACTGTTTTTT

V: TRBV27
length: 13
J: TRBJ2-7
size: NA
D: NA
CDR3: CASSSGDLREQYF
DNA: TGTGCCAGCAGTTCCGGAGACTTGCGCGAGCAGTACTTC

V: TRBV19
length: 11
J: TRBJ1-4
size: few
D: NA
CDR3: CASRTGEKLFF
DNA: TGTGCCAGTCGGACTGGTGAAAAACTGTTTTTT

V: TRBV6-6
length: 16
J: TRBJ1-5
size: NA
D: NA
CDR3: CASSYSPGDRGQPQHF
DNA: TGTGCCAGCAGTTACTCTCCGGGGGATAGAGGTCAGCCCCAGCATTTT

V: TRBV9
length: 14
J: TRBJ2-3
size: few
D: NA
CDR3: CASSEGLLRNTQYF
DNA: TGTGCCAGCAGCGAGGGACTCCTTAGAAATACGCAGTATTTT

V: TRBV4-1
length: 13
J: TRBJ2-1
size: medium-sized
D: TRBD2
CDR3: CASSQDSGREQFF
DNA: TGCGCCAGCAGCCAAGATAGCGGGAGAGAGCAGTTCTTC

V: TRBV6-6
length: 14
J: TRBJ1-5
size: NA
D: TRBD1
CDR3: CASSYTGGNQPQHF
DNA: TGTGCCAGCAGTTATACAGGGGGGAATCAGCCCCAGCATTTT

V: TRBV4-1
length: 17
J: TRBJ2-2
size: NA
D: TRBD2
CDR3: CASSQELAGGPSGELFF
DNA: TGCGCCAGCAGCCAAGAACTAGCGGGAGGGCCTAGCGGGGAGCTGTTTTTT

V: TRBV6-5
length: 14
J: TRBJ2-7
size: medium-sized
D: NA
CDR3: CASSYSQRSYEQYF
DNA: TGTGCCAGCAGTTACTCCCAGCGGTCCTACGAGCAGTACTTC

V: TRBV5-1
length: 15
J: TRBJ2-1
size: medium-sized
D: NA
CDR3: CASSFDIPQYNEQFF
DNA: TGCGCCAGCAGCTTCGATATACCCCAGTACAATGAGCAGTTCTTC

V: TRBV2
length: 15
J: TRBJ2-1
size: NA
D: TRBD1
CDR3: CASSPDRGSYNEQFF
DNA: TGTGCCAGCAGTCCTGACAGGGGATCCTACAATGAGCAGTTCTTC

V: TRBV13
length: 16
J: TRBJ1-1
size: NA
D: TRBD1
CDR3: CASSLALRQGKGEAFF
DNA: TGTGCCAGCAGCTTAGCCCTGAGACAGGGTAAAGGTGAAGCTTTCTTT